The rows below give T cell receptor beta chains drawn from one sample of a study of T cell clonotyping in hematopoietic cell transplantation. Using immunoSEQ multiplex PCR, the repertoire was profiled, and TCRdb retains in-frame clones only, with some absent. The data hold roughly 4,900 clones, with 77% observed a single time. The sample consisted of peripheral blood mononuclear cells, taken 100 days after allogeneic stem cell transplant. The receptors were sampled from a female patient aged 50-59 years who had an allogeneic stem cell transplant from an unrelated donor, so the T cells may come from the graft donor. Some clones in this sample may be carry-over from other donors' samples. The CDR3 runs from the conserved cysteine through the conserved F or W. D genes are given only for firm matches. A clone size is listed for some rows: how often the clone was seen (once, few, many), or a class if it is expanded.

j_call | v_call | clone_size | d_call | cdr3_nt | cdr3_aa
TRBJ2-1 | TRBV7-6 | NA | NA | TGTGCCAGCAGCCCGAGACGCTACAATGAGCAGTTCTTC | CASSPRRYNEQFF
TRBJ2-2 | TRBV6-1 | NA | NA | TGTGCCATACAGGGGAGGGACACCGGGGAGCTGTTTTTT | CAIQGRDTGELFF
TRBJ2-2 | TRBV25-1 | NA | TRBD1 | TGTGCCAGCAGTGAGACGGGGACAGGGGGTACCGGGGAGCTGTTTTTT | CASSETGTGGTGELFF
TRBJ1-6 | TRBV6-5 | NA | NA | TGTGCCAGCAGTTACTCAGGGACCGGTTCACCCCTCCACTTT | CASSYSGTGSPLHF
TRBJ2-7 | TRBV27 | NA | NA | TGTGCCAGCAGTTCCAGGCCCTACGAGCAGTACTTC | CASSSRPYEQYF
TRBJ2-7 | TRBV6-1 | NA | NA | TGTGCCAGCAGTGAATATTCCAGCGGGCGACCCTACGAGCAGTACTTC | CASSEYSSGRPYEQYF
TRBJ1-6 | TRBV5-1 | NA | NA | TGCGCCAGCAGCTTGGGGTCAGATAATTCACCCCTCCACTTT | CASSLGSDNSPLHF
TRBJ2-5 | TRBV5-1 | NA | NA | TGCGCCAGCAGCTTTAGCAGGGGAGAGACCCAGTACTTC | CASSFSRGETQYF
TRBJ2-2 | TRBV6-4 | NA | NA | TGTGCCAGCGCCCCAAGGATAGTTATCGGCACCGGGGAGCTGTTTTTT | CASAPRIVIGTGELFF
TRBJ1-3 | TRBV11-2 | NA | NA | TGTGCCAGCAGCTTAGGTGGGGGATACACCATATATTTT | CASSLGGGYTIYF
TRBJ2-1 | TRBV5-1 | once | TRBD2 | TGCGCCAGCAGCGTACTAGCGGGGGATAATGAGCAGTTCTTC | CASSVLAGDNEQFF
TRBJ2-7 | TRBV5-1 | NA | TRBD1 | TGCGCCAGCAGTCTGACAGGGTCGGGAGAGCAGTACTTC | CASSLTGSGEQYF
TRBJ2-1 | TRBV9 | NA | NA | TGTGCCAGCAGCGTAGGTGGCGGGGTCACCACTTTTTACAATGAGCAGTTCTTC | CASSVGGGVTTFYNEQFF
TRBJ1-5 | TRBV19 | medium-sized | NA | TGTGCCAGTACGAGGCACGGGTCCCTTAATCAGCCCCAGCATTTT | CASTRHGSLNQPQHF
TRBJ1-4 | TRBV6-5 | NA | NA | TGTGCCAGCAGTTACGGGGGCACGTATGAAAAACTGTTTTTT | CASSYGGTYEKLFF
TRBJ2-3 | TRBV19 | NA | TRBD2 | TGTGCCAGTAGTACCTATGGGACTACCGTTCCCACAGATACGCAGTATTTT | CASSTYGTTVPTDTQYF
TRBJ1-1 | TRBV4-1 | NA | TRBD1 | TGCGCCAGCAGCCAAGCAGGACAGGGGTGGAGAACTGAAGCTTTCTTT | CASSQAGQGWRTEAFF
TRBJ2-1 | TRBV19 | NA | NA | TGTGCCAGTGAAGGCGGGGAGCAGTTCTTC | CASEGGEQFF
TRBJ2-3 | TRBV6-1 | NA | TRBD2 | TGTGCCAGCAGTGAAGCGGGCGGGGGGGCCACAGATACGCAGTATTTT | CASSEAGGGATDTQYF
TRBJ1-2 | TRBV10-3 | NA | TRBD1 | TGTGCCATCAGTGACCCATCTAGGACAGGCCACTATGGCTACACCTTC | CAISDPSRTGHYGYTF
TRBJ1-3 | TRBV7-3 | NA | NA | TGTGCCAGCAGCTTATCAGGAGGGTATGGAAACACCATATATTTT | CASSLSGGYGNTIYF
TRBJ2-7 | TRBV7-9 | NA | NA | TGTGCCAGCAGCCCTTGGGGGTACGAGCAGTACTTC | CASSPWGYEQYF
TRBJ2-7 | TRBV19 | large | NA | TGTGCCAGTACTCCCAAATTCGGAGGGGGGTACGAGCAGTACTTC | CASTPKFGGGYEQYF
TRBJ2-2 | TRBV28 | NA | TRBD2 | TGTGCCAGCAGTAAGACTAGCGGGGGTAACACCGGGGAGCTGTTTTTT | CASSKTSGGNTGELFF
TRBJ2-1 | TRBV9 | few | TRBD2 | TGTGCCAGCAGCTCACGGACTAGCGCTGACCACAATGAGCAGTTCTTC | CASSSRTSADHNEQFF
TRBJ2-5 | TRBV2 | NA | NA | TGTGCCAGCAAGTACCAAGAGACCCAGTACTTC | CASKYQETQYF
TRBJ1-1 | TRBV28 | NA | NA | TGTGCCAGCACTGGGGGACCCATGAACACTGAAGCTTTCTTT | CASTGGPMNTEAFF
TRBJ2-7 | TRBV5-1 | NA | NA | TGCGCCAGCAGCTTGGTGGGGGGCTCCTACGAGCAGTACTTC | CASSLVGGSYEQYF
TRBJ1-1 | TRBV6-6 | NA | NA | TGTGCCAGCAGCGGCGGGAGACTGATGAACACTGAAGCTTTCTTT | CASSGGRLMNTEAFF
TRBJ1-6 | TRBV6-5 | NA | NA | TGTGCCAGCAGTTCTGGGGTAGAGAATTCACCCCTCCACTTT | CASSSGVENSPLHF
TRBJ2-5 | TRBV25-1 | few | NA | TGTGCCAGCAGTGAAAGCGGTGGGGGCAAATCTGAGACCCAGTACTTC | CASSESGGGKSETQYF
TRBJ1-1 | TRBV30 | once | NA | TGTGCCTGGAGTTCGGGGAGAGCTTTCTTT | CAWSSGRAFF
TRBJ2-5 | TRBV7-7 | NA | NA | TGTGCCAGCAGCAGCTTGGGGGGGCCAGGGGAGACCCAGTACTTC | CASSSLGGPGETQYF
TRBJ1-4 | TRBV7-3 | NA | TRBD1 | TGTGCCAGCAGCTTACAGGGGGGCGTTGAAAAACTGTTTTTT | CASSLQGGVEKLFF
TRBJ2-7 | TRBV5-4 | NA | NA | TGTGCCAGCAGCTTGCAGGACTCGCAGGAGCAGTACTTC | CASSLQDSQEQYF
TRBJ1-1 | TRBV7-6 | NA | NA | TGTGCCAGCAGCTTACCCCGGGACACCATGAACACTGAAGCTTTCTTT | CASSLPRDTMNTEAFF